This is a list of T cell receptor beta chains from one sample in a study of cytotoxic CD8 clonotypes in ibrutinib-treated CLL. Some clones are missing from TCRdb's copy, which holds only in-frame ones; the method was immunoSEQ multiplex PCR. The sample lists approximately 190,000 clones, 65% to 80% occurring once. The sequencing here drew on PBMCs, taken after 12 months of ibrutinib treatment. The receptors stem from a human donor with chronic lymphocytic leukemia. Each CDR3 is given with its conserved first and last residue. The D gene is left open where the match is weak.

TRBD1	TRBV19	15	TRBJ1-2	CASSTGGTGAYGYTF	TGTGCCAGTAGCACAGGAGGAACAGGGGCGTATGGCTACACCTTC
NA	TRBV12-1	15	TRBJ1-3	CASSPGANSGNTIYF	TGTGCCAGCAGTCCCGGGGCGAACTCTGGAAACACCATATATTTT
TRBD1	TRBV30	18	TRBJ1-6	CAWRRYSGQGARNSPLHF	TGTGCCTGGAGGCGATATTCGGGACAGGGGGCAAGGAATTCACCCCTCCACTTT
NA	TRBV5-1	14	TRBJ1-1	CASRGSGVNTEAFF	TGCGCCAGCAGAGGATCAGGGGTGAACACTGAAGCTTTCTTT
NA	TRBV6-1	13	TRBJ1-2	CASSLEDSYGYTF	TGTGCCAGCAGCTTAGAGGACAGCTATGGCTACACCTTC
TRBD2	TRBV7-2	15	TRBJ2-1	CASSRIAGPYNEQFF	TGTGCCAGCAGCCGAATAGCGGGACCGTACAATGAGCAGTTCTTC
NA	TRBV13	13	TRBJ1-2	CASTNQRNYGYTF	TGTGCCAGCACGAATCAGAGGAACTATGGCTACACCTTC
NA	TRBV12-5	11	TRBJ1-1	CASGMNTEAFF	TGTGCTAGTGGGATGAACACTGAAGCTTTCTTT
NA	TRBV6-5	13	TRBJ2-5	CASSYSNGETQYF	TGTGCCAGCAGTTACTCGAATGGAGAGACCCAGTACTTC
TRBD2	TRBV4-2	15	TRBJ2-5	CASSQGAGDLETQYF	TGTGCCAGCAGCCAAGGAGCGGGAGATTTAGAGACCCAGTACTTC